These T cell receptor beta chains were read from a single sample in a study of OX40 agonist ivuxolimab in advanced cancers. Using immunoSEQ multiplex PCR, the repertoire was profiled, and TCRdb retains in-frame clones only, with some absent. Among tens of thousands of clones listed, around 90% were seen once. The starting material was CD4+ or CD8+ T cells sorted from blood, obtained in a trial of the OX40 agonist ivuxolimab. The receptors were gathered from an adult with an advanced solid tumor such as melanoma, head and neck, liver or kidney cancer. Each CDR3 is given without its conserved first and last residue. The size field is filled for only some rows; it gives once, few, many or a size class.

size,J,V,CDR3
.,TRBJ1-6,TRBV30,AWSVSRNSPLH
.,TRBJ2-3,TRBV7-9,ASSRRYSGPPGTDTQY
.,TRBJ1-1,TRBV12-5,ASGLKGNTEAF
.,TRBJ1-2,TRBV11-2,ASSLGGPNYGYT
few,TRBJ2-5,TRBV7-8,ASSLGRWKETQY
.,TRBJ1-2,TRBV5-5,ASSSDRDYGYT
.,TRBJ2-1,TRBV4-1,ASSQRPGLGNEQF
.,TRBJ2-1,TRBV5-1,ARAKQGKEF
.,TRBJ1-6,TRBV13,ASSLYTNSPLH
.,TRBJ1-4,TRBV4-1,ASSQGRAEKLF
.,TRBJ2-7,TRBV7-8,ASSSYSYEQY
.,TRBJ2-7,TRBV2,ASSEARDEQY
.,TRBJ2-3,TRBV4-2,ASSQRSTDTQY
once,TRBJ2-7,TRBV9,ASSAGQTGYEQY
.,TRBJ2-5,TRBV5-1,ASSLIPPGLAGEETQY
.,TRBJ1-1,TRBV4-1,ASSQDPLAYGTGVTEAF
.,TRBJ2-2,TRBV11-2,ASSLDRLPGELF
.,TRBJ2-1,TRBV7-3,ASSRTSGGDNEQF
.,TRBJ1-1,TRBV6-6,ASSYAGRRSTEAF
.,TRBJ2-7,TRBV15,ATSRGLAGEGSYEQY
once,TRBJ2-1,TRBV4-1,ASSQAGLARYNEQF
.,TRBJ2-1,TRBV2,ASGGRNYNEQF
.,TRBJ2-2,TRBV7-8,ASSALPGQGNTGELF
medium-sized,TRBJ1-1,TRBV5-4,ASSRTTEAF
.,TRBJ1-3,TRBV2,ASSEGGRVNTIY
.,TRBJ2-7,TRBV5-1,ASSTSGSPYEQY
.,TRBJ1-1,TRBV2,ASPGRLNTEAF
.,TRBJ2-7,TRBV27,ASSLRGEIYEQY
.,TRBJ2-3,TRBV5-1,ASRRGGARTDTQY
.,TRBJ2-7,TRBV16,ASSLGDPNGYEQY
.,TRBJ2-5,TRBV14,ASSQEGVETQY
.,TRBJ2-7,TRBV5-1,ASSLSGTGTYEQY
.,TRBJ2-1,TRBV5-6,ASSLGDTGLGQF
.,TRBJ1-3,TRBV15,ATSRVSPNTIY
once,TRBJ2-1,TRBV30,AWSVRISDNEQF
.,TRBJ2-1,TRBV29-1,SGWGLSSYNEQF
.,TRBJ2-7,TRBV7-9,ASSSYSTDSYEQY
once,TRBJ1-6,TRBV4-3,ASSQDGLNSPLH
.,TRBJ2-3,TRBV4-2,ASSRTITSTDTQY
.,TRBJ2-2,TRBV7-1,ASSSRDAGTGGPSGSPNTGELF
.,TRBJ2-1,TRBV27,ASSMLAGATSYNEQF
.,TRBJ2-1,TRBV7-9,ASSFPTSGDNEQF
.,TRBJ2-7,TRBV27,ASSRGRVSYEQY
few,TRBJ1-4,TRBV19,ASKGEKLF
.,TRBJ2-3,TRBV7-8,ASSKPLGVGDTDTQY
.,TRBJ1-2,TRBV4-1,ASSQEPRDIYGYT
.,TRBJ2-1,TRBV2,ASSPTYNEQF
.,TRBJ2-7,TRBV7-2,ASSPPVGGGPDYEQY
.,TRBJ1-4,TRBV13,ASSLAGTGFWGDEKLF
.,TRBJ2-7,TRBV11-3,ASSLEKTYEQY
.,TRBJ2-7,TRBV2,ASSQPRTGAPYEQY
.,TRBJ1-2,TRBV7-2,ASSVGGPGYT
.,TRBJ1-2,TRBV2,ASSEDLEVGGYT
once,TRBJ2-6,TRBV2,ASSGLAGPISGANVLT
.,TRBJ1-5,TRBV19,ASSIPRDRSSNQPQH
.,TRBJ2-7,TRBV28,ASSLSGNSYEQY
.,TRBJ1-1,TRBV27,ASSPLGVTEAF